This passage covers 20 T cell receptor beta chains from one sample sequenced in a study of CD8+CD57+ T cells in acquired aplastic anemia (dated by TCRdb to between 2017 and 2018). Reads for this sample came from an Illumina HiSeq 2000. TCR beta VDJ combination and CDR3 sequence profiling used genomic DNA as the template. The raw public data were reprocessed by TCRdb itself: fastp quality trimming at Q25, MiXCR clonotype calling, in-frame beta chains only. CDR3 protein duplicates are merged, each entry listing the most common genes and DNA. The sample profile shows about 110,000 distinct CDR3 sequences; roughly 51% of them were found once. Roughly a third of the sample is in the top ten clones. The sequencing sample was made of sorted CD4+, CD8+, or CD8+CD57+ T cells (not recorded which) from PBMCs. The receptors come from a human donor in good health, serving as a control.

As concerns this clonotype: Just one base apart from a much larger clone, this may be a read error. The chain employs TRBV2 and TRBJ2-1, with a tentative D call TRBD2 (6 bases). Trimming shortened V by 4 bases and J by 0 bases, and 13 bases separated the two germline ends. Germline-derived CDR1 and CDR2 are SNHLY and FYNNEI. This CDR3 region has 16 residues. The CDR3 DNA reads as TGTGCCAGCAGTGGACCGGGGGTCAACTCCTACAATGAGCAGTTCTTC. Protein: CASSGPGVNSYNEQFF.

CDR3 in amino acids: CASATQGTVNQPQHF. In DNA form, the CDR3 reads TGTGCTAGCGCAACACAGGGAACCGTTAATCAGCCCCAGCATTTT. J is TRBJ1-5 and V is TRBV2, with a tentative D call TRBD1 (6 bases). The length of the CDR3 is 15 residues. Germline V gene data show CDR1 as SNHLY and CDR2 as FYNNEI.

Ten or more counts support this clonotype. The chain joins TRBV6-1 to TRBJ1-5; 7 bases agree with TRBD1. The length of the CDR3 is 15 residues. CDR1 MNHNS and CDR2 SASEGT come from the germline V gene. The V and J ends lost 5 bases and 3 bases, in that order; junction bases with no gene match: 7. Here the CDR3 DNA reads TGTGCCAGCAGTTTGTCACAGGGGTTCAATCAGCCCCAGCATTTT. It codes for CASSLSQGFNQPQHF.

The chain joins TRBV2 to TRBJ2-1; TRBD2 matches 10 bases. Germline-derived CDR1 and CDR2 are SNHLY and FYNNEI. The V segment lost 6 bases and the J segment 8 bases; nucleotides outside the gene matches: 4. There are 13 residues in the CDR3. The CDR3 DNA reads as TGTGCCAGCAGCCCGAGCGGGGGGGATGAGCAGTTCTTC. Protein: CASSPSGGDEQFF. Based on the CDR3 plus reference TRBV2 and TRBJ2-1, the full variable domain is EPEVTQTPSHQVTQMGQEVILRCVPISNHLYFYWYRQILGQKVEFLVSFYNNEISEKSEIFDDQFSVERPDGSNFTLKIRSTKLEDSAMYFCASSPSGGDEQFFGPGTRLTVL.

Ten or more counts support this clonotype. The V and J genes are TRBV6-1 and TRBJ2-7, with D possibly TRBD2 on 5 matching bases. V was cut by 3 bases and J by 7 bases, with 13 bases left in between. This CDR3 comprises 13 residues. Germline V gene sequence: CDR1 MNHNS, CDR2 SASEGT. The CDR3 nucleotides are TGTGCCAGCAGTGAGACCGAAACGGGGGAGCAGTACTTC. Encoded protein: CASSETETGEQYF.

This clonotype was counted ten times or more. This sequence joins TRBV5-5 and TRBJ2-7; D gene uncertain. V was shortened by 3 bases and J by 4 bases, with 5 bases between the two germline ends. Germline V gene data show CDR1 as SGHKS and CDR2 as YYEKEE (reference sequence). This CDR3 contains 11 residues. In DNA, the CDR3 is TGTGCCAGCAGCTCCCAGTACGAGCAGTACTTC. Protein: CASSSQYEQYF.

This clonotype was observed many times. This rearrangement joins TRBV6-1 to TRBJ1-1; perhaps TRBD1 as D (6 bases). The CDR3 runs 13 residues. Trimming removed 5 bases from V and 5 bases from J, with 12 bases in between. Germline V gene sequence: CDR1 MNHNS, CDR2 SASEGT. The CDR3 DNA reads TGTGCCAGCAGTTTCAGGGGAGTGACTGAAGCTTTCTTT. As protein: CASSFRGVTEAFF.

In this sample, this clonotype turned up many times. V is TRBV2 and J is TRBJ2-3, with a tentative D call TRBD2 (6 bases). V gave up 8 bases and J gave up 4 bases, with 34 bases separating them. The germline V gene encodes CDR1 SNHLY and CDR2 FYNNEI. This CDR3 is built from 20 residues. The CDR3 protein is CASCPLRAHGKGRRADTQYF. The CDR3 nucleotides are TGTGCCAGCTGCCCTTTGAGGGCCCACGGAAAAGGACGGAGGGCAGATACGCAGTATTTT.

The DNA of the CDR3 is TGCAGCGTTGAGGAACAGGACGATGGCTACACCTTC. Its protein product is CSVEEQDDGYTF. The rearrangement links TRBV29-1 to TRBJ1-2; D is perhaps TRBD1 (5 bases). The CDR3 is 12 amino acids. The V and J ends lost 3 bases and 6 bases respectively, with 11 bases between them. Looked up from germline, CDR1 is SQVTM and CDR2 is ANQGSEA. The full variable domain, its missing parts supplied by reference TRBV29-1 and TRBJ1-2, is SAVISQKPSRDICQRGTSLTIQCQVDSQVTMMFWYRQQPGQSLTLIATANQGSEATYESGFVIDKFPISRPNLTFSTLTVSNMSPEDSSIYLCSVEEQDDGYTFGSGTRLTVV.

This clonotype was picked up many times. The chain employs TRBV6-1 and TRBJ1-1; D uncertain. The CDR3 covers 14 residues. CDR1 and CDR2 (germline): MNHNS, SASEGT. The V gene lost 0 bases and the J gene lost 1 base, with 6 bases spanning the gap. The CDR3 DNA sequence: TGTGCCAGCAGTGAAGCGCTGGGGAACACTGAAGCTTTCTTT. As protein: CASSEALGNTEAFF.

A word on this clonotype: One end of the junction fails to match germline, which may point to a read error. The rearrangement uses TRBV19 and TRBJ1-5; a weak D match, TRBD1 (6 bases). CDR1 is LNHDA and CDR2 is SQIVND in the germline V gene (reference sequence). The CDR3 sequence is 18 residues long. The CDR3 DNA sequence: TGTGCCAGTAGTGCGGACAGCGGAGGAAAATATAGCTATCAGCCCCAGCATTTC. Amino acids: CASSADSGGKYSYQPQHF.

The table lists this clonotype with a count of one. This rearrangement joins TRBV20-1 to TRBJ1-1; D gene ambiguous. V dropped 6 bases and J dropped 0 bases, with 5 bases sitting between them. The CDR3 is made up of 11 amino acids. Germline lookup yields CDR1 DFQATT and CDR2 SNEGSKA (reference sequence). The CDR3 coding sequence is TGCAGTGCGCCCGTGAACACTGAAGCTTTCTTT. Residues: CSAPVNTEAFF.

The genes are TRBV2 and TRBJ2-1, with no clear D. V was clipped by 7 bases and J by 15 bases, with 7 bases between them. The length of the CDR3 is 8 residues. Germline CDR1 SNHLY, CDR2 FYNNEI. In nucleotides, the CDR3 is TGTGCCAGCAACTCGGGGTTCTTC. It is translated as CASNSGFF.

The chain combines TRBV24-1 with TRBJ1-6; D gene ambiguous. The CDR3 sequence is 11 residues long. CDR1 and CDR2 from the germline V gene are KGHDR and SFDVKD. Trimming took off 5 bases at V and 10 bases at J, with 5 bases between the two ends. CDR3 residues: CATSGGSPLHF. CDR3 bases: TGTGCCACCAGTGGTGGGTCACCCCTCCACTTT.

In this sample, this clonotype turned up a few times. The rearrangement links TRBV25-1 to TRBJ1-1; D is uncertain. Germline CDR1 MGHDK, CDR2 SYGVNS. This CDR3 has 15 residues. With 4 bases removed from V and 0 bases from J, the gap between germline ends came to 12 bases. In nucleotides, the CDR3 is TGTGCCAGCAGTGCCCGGGGAGAGATGAACACTGAAGCTTTCTTT. Its translation: CASSARGEMNTEAFF.

The chain links TRBV19 to TRBJ2-7; D remains ambiguous. Trimming stripped 3 bases from V and 3 bases from J, with 12 bases between. The CDR3 totals 14 residues. Germline V CDR1 and CDR2: LNHDA, SQIVND (reference sequence). In DNA form, the CDR3 reads TGTGCCAGTAGTATCGCGGCTGGAAACTACGAGCAGTACTTC. Its translation: CASSIAAGNYEQYF. Using reference TRBV19 and TRBJ2-7 for the parts outside the CDR3, the full variable domain is DGGITQSPKYLFRKEGQNVTLSCEQNLNHDAMYWYRQDPGQGLRLIYYSQIVNDFQKGDIAEGYSVSREKKESFPLTVTSAQKNPTAFYLCASSIAAGNYEQYFGPGTRLTVT.

This clonotype was detected ten times or more. The chain recombines TRBV4-2 with TRBJ1-2, with D perhaps matching TRBD1 (5 bases). This CDR3 has 15 amino acids. V shed 2 bases and J shed 4 bases, with 14 bases lying between them. The germline CDR1 and CDR2 sequences are LGHNA and YNFKEQ. The DNA of the CDR3 is TGTGCCAGCAGCCAAAACTCGCAGGGCTCCTATGGCTACACCTTC. It specifies CASSQNSQGSYGYTF.

In the case of this clonotype: With a much larger clone just one base away, this may be a read error. This chain uses TRBV4-3 with TRBJ1-5; the D is unclear. This CDR3 spans 17 amino acids. Germline loops: CDR1 LGHNA, CDR2 YSLEER. V was shortened by 1 base and J by 4 bases, with 17 bases between the two germline ends. CDR3 in amino acids: CASSQGIGLPRNQPQHF. CDR3 coding DNA: TGCGCCAGCAGCCAAGGTATAGGCCTCCCAAGGAATCAGCCCCAGCATTTT.

This chain joins TRBV7-2 and TRBJ1-1; tentative D call: TRBD1 (5 bases). The V end lost 4 bases, the J end lost 3 bases, and 9 bases lay between the germline ends. CDR1 and CDR2 from the germline V gene are SGHTA and FQGNSA. CDR3 length equals 13 residues. CDR3 region: CASSSQGDTEAFF. The CDR3 region has the DNA TGTGCCAGCAGCTCCCAAGGGGACACTGAAGCTTTCTTT. Full variable domain (missing parts from reference TRBV7-2 and TRBJ1-1): GAGVSQSPSNKVTEKGKDVELRCDPISGHTALYWYRQSLGQGLEFLIYFQGNSAPDKSGLPSDRFSAERTGGSVSTLTIQRTQQEDSAVYLCASSSQGDTEAFFGQGTRLTVV.

This clonotype was seen only a few times. This sequence joins TRBV15 and TRBJ2-5, with 7 bases that match TRBD1. The CDR3 length is 15 residues. The ends lost 2 bases at V and 5 bases at J; junction bases unmatched: 8. Germline V gene lookup returns CDR1 LNHNV and CDR2 YYDKDF (reference sequence). CDR3 sequence (DNA): TGTGCCACCAGCAGAACCCGGAGCAGGGGGGAGACCCAGTACTTC. This encodes CATSRTRSRGETQYF.